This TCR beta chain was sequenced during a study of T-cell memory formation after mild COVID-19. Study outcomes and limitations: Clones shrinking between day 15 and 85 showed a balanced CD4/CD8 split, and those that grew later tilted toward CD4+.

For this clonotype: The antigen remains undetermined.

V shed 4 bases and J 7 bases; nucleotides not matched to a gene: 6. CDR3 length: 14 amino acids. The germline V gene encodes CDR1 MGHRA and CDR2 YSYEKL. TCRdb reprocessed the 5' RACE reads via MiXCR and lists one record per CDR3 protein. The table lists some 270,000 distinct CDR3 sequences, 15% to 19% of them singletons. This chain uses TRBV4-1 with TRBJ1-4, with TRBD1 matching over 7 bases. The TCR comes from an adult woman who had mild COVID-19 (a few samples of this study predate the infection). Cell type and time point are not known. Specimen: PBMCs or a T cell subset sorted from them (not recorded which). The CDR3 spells CASSRQGHGEKLFF. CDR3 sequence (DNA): TGCGCCAGCAGCCGACAGGGTCATGGTGAAAAACTGTTTTTT.